This T cell receptor beta chain was observed in a study of patients and donors after allogeneic stem cell transplantation. In TCRdb, the RT-PCR reads were re-called with MiXCR into one record per CDR3 protein. In the table there are about a million distinct CDR3 sequences, more than 15% of which are singletons. The CDR3 has 15 amino acids. V lost 1 base, J lost 2 bases, and 12 bases lay in between. CDR1 SGHRS and CDR2 YFSETQ come from the germline V gene. The chain couples TRBV5-1 to TRBJ2-5; a possible D gene is TRBD2 (6 bases). The sequence was obtained from a human donor who was either an allogeneic HSCT recipient or a stem cell or donor lymphocyte infusion donor (not recorded which). It is not recorded whose cells these are; they may come from a transplant donor. Sequenced input: blood, either unsorted or a sorted T cell fraction (not recorded which). The CDR3 spells CASSLPGGWQETQYF. The DNA for the CDR3 is TGCGCCAGCAGCTTGCCCGGGGGTTGGCAAGAGACCCAGTACTTC.